This paragraph covers one T cell receptor beta chain sequence. No treatment had been given to any patient before thyroid surgery. This sample stems from a study of metastatic and nonmetastatic thyroid tumors. Study context: Malignant and benign thyroid patients had repertoires compared in peripheral blood and tumor or nodule tissue.

V was shortened by 10 bases and J by 10 bases, with 20 bases between the two germline ends. From germline, CDR1 is MDHEN and CDR2 SYDVKM. The CDR3 contains 13 residues. Per the original data handling: Researchers built a distant-metastasis classifier for papillary thyroid cancer that drew on CDR3 differences across clinicopathological groups. TCRdb redid the clone calls on the PCR reads using MiXCR. TCRdb's processing, not the study's, gives the V and J calls here. The sample lists around 30,000 clones, approximately 16% occurring once. Sequenced sample: blood. The sequence came from a female donor with papillary thyroid cancer or a benign thyroid nodule (not recorded which). Some clones in this sample may be carry-over from other donors' samples. The V and J genes are TRBV28 and TRBJ1-5, with a tentative D call TRBD1 (6 bases). The CDR3 DNA reads as TGTGCCACCCAAGGGGGGAAAGGTCATCCCCAGCATTTT. It encodes CATQGGKGHPQHF.